Included here is one TCR beta chain sequence, with context. Its antigen is not known. At the DNA level, this CDR3 is encoded by other sequences in the same sample as well. This CDR3 comprises 15 residues. The V segment lost 5 bases and the J segment 1 base; nucleotides outside the gene matches: 3. The germline gives CDR1 SEHNR, CDR2 FQNEAQ (reference sequence). The record originates from a study of T cell responses to AZD1222 COVID-19 vaccine. In the study overall: Second doses at about 4 or about 12 weeks were pooled. General observations from the study: Just a handful of AZD1222 recipients tested seropositive at baseline. Dominant CD4 TCR responses targeted spike regions 160-218 and 743-854. Donors were largely white British and mainly female; clonal diversity was possibly underestimated.

Repertoires were generated with immunoSEQ multiplex PCR, while TCRdb's copy carries only in-frame clones and drops some. The table records about 150,000 clones, around nine tenths of them present only once. V usage is TRBV7-9 and J usage is TRBJ2-3; the match to TRBD2 covers 10 bases. The sequencing used peripheral blood, collected on day 0 of AZD1222 vaccination. The source is an adult in good health. The CDR3 protein is CASSLGTSGTDTQYF. In DNA, the CDR3 is TGTGCCAGCAGCCTCGGGACTAGCGGCACAGATACGCAGTATTTT.